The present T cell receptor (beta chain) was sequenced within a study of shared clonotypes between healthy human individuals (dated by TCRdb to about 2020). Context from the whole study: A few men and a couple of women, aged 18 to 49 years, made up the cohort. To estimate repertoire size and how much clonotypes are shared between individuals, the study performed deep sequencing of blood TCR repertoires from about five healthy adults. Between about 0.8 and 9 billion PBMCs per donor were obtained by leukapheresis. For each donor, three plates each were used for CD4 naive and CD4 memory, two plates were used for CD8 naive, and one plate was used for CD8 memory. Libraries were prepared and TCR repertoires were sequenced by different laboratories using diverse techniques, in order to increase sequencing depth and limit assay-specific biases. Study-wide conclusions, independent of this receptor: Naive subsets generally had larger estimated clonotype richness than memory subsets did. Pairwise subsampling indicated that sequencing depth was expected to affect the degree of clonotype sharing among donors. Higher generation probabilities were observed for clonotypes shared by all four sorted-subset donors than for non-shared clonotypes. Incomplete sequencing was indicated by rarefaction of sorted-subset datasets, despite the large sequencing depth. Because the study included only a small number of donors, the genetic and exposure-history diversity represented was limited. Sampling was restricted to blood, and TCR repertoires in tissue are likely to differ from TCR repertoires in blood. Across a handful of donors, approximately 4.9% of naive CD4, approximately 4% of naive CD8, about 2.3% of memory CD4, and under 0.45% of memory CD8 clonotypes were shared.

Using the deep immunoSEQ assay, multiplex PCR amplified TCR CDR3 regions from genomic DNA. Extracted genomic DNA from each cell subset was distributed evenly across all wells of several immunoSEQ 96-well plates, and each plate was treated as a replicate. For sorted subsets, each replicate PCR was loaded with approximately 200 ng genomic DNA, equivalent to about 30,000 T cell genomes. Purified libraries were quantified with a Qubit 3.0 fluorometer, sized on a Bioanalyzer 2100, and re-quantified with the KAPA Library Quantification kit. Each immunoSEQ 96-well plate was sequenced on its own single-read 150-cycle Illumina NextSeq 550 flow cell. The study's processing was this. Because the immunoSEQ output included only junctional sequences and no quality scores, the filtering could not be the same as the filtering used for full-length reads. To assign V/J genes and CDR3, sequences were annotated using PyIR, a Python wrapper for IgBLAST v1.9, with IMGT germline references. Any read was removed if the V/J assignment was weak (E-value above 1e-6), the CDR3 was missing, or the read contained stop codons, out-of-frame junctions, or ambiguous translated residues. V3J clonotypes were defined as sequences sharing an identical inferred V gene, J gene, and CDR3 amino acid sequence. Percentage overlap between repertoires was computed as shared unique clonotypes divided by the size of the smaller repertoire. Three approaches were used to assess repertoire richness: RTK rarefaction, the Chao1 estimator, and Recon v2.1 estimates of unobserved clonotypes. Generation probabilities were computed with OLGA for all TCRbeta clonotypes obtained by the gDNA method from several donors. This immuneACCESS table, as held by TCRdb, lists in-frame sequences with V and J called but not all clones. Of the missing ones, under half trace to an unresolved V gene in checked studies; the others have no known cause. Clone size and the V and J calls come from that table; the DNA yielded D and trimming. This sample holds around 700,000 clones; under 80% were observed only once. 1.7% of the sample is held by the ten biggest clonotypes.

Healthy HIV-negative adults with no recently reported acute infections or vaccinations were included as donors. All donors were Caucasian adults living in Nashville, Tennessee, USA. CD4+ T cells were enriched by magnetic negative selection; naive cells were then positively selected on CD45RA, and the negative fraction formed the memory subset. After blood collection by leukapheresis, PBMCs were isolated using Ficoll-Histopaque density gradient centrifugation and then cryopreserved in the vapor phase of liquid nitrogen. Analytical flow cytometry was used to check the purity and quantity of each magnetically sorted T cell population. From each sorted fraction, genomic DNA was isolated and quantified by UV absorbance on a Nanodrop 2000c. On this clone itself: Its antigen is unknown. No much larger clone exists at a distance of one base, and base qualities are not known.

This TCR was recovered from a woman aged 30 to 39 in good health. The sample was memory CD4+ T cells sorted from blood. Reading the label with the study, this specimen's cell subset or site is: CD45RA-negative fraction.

The sequenced DNA is TGTGCCATCAGCCTAGCGGGAAGGACGGACAATGAGCAGTTCTTC. It specifies CAISLAGRTDNEQFF. The V gene is TRBV10-3 and the J gene is TRBJ2-1; 9 of the junction bases match TRBD2. V ends up 6 bases short and J 5 bases short, with an unmatched junction base count of 8. The CDR1 and CDR2 encoded by the germline V gene are ENHRY and SYGVKD. The CDR3 runs 15 residues from the cysteine to the phenylalanine. Only CDR3 DNA is held: 45 bases, read in frame from base 1.